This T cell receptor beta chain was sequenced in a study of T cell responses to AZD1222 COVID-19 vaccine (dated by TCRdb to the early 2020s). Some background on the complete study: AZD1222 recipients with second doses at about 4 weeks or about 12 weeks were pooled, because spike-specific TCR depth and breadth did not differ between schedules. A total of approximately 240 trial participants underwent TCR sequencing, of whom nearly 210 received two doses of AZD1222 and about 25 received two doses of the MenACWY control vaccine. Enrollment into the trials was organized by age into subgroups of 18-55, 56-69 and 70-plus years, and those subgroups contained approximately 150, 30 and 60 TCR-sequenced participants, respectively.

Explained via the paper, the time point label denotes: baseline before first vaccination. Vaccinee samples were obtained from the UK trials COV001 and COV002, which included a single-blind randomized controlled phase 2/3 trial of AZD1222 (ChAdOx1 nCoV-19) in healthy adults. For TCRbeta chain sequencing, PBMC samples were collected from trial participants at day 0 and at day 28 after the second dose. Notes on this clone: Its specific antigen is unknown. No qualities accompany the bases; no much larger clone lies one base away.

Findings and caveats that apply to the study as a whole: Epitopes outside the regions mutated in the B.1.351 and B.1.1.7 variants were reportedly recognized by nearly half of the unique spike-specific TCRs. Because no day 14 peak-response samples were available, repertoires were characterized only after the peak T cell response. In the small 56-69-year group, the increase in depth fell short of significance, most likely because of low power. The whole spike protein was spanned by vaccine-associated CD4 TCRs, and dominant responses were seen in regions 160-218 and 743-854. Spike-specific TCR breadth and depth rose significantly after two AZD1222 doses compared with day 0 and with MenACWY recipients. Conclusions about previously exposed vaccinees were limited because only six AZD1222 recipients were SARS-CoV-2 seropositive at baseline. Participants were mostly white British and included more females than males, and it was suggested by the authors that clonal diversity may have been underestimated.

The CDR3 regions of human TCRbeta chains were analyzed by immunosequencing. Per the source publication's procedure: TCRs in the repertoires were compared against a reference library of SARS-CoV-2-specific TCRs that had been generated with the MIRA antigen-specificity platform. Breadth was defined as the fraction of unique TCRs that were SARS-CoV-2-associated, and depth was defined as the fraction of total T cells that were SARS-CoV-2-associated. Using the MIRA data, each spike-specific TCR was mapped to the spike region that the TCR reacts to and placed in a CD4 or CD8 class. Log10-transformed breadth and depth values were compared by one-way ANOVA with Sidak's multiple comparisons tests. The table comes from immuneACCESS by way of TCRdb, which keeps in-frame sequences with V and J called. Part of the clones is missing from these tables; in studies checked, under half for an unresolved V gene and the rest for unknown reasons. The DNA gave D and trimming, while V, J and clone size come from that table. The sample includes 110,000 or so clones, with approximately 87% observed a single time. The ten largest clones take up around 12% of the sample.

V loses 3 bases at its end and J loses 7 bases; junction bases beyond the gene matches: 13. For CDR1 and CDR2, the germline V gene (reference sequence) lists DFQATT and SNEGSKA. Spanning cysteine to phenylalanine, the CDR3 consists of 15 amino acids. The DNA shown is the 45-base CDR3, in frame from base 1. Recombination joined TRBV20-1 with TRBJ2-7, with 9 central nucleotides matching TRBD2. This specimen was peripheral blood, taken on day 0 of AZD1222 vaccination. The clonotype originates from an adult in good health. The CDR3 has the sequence CSASFQAGGSREQYF. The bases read TGCAGTGCTAGTTTCCAAGCGGGAGGATCTCGGGAGCAGTACTTC.